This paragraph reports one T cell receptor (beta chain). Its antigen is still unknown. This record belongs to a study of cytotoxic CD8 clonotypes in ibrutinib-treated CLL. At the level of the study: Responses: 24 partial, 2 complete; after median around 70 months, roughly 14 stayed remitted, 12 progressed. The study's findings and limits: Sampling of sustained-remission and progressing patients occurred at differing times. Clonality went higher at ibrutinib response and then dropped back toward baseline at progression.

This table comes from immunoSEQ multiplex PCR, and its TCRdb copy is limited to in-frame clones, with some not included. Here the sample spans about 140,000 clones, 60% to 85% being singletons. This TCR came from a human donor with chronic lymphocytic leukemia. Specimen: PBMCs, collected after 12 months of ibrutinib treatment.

The CDR3 reads CASSWDSYPVNYGYTF. In nucleotides, the CDR3 is TGTGCCAGCAGCTGGGACAGCTACCCCGTTAACTATGGCTACACCTTC. The chain couples TRBV5-6 to TRBJ1-2, with 7 bases fitting TRBD1. CDR1 is SGHDT, CDR2 YYEEEE, per germline. Losses at the gene ends were 3 bases for V and 1 base for J; bases not matched to a gene: 9. CDR3 length: 16 residues. The full variable domain, with the rest looked up from reference TRBV5-6 and TRBJ1-2, is DAGVTQSPTHLIKTRGQQVTLRCSPKSGHDTVSWYQQALGQGPQFIFQYYEEEERQRGNFPDRFSGHQFPNYSSELNVNALLLGDSALYLCASSWDSYPVNYGYTFGSGTRLTVV.